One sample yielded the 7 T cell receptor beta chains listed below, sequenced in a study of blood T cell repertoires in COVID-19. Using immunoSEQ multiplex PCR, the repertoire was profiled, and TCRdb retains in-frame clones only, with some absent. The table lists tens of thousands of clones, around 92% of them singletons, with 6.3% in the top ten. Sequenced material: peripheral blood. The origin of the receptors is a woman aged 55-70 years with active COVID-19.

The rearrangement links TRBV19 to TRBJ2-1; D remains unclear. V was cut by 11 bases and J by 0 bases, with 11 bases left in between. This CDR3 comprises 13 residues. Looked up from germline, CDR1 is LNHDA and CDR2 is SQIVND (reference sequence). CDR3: CAASVSSYNEQFF. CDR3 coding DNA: TGTGCCGCGTCGGTGAGCTCCTACAATGAGCAGTTCTTC.

Here the CDR3 DNA reads TGTGCCAGCAGAAGACAGGTGAACTCCTACGAGCAGTACTTC. It specifies CASRRQVNSYEQYF. The chain has TRBV2 and TRBJ2-7; the D gene is possibly TRBD1 (6 bases). The ends were cut back, 6 bases at V and 0 bases at J, with 12 bases in the middle. The germline CDR1 and CDR2 sequences are SNHLY and FYNNEI. The CDR3 contains 14 residues.

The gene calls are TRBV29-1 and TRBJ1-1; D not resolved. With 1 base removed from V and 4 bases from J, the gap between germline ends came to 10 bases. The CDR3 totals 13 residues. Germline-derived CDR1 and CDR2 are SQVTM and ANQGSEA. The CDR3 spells CSVEVSPGTEAFF. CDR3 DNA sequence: TGCAGCGTTGAAGTCTCCCCAGGCACTGAAGCTTTCTTT.

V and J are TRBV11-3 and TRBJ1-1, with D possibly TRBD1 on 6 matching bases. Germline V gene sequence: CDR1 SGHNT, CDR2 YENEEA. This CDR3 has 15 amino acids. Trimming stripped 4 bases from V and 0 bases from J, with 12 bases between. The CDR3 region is CASSSRTALNTEAFF. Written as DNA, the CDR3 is TGTGCCAGCAGCTCCAGGACAGCTTTGAACACTGAAGCTTTCTTT.

The CDR3 coding sequence is TGCGCCAGCAGCCAAGATTCGAGCGGGAACGCCTACGAGCAGTACTTC. Residues: CASSQDSSGNAYEQYF. The chain is built from TRBV4-3 and TRBJ2-7; 7 bases align to TRBD2. V shed 0 bases and J 2 bases; nucleotides not matched to a gene: 7. The germline gives CDR1 LGHNA, CDR2 YSLEER. The CDR3 is 16 residues long.

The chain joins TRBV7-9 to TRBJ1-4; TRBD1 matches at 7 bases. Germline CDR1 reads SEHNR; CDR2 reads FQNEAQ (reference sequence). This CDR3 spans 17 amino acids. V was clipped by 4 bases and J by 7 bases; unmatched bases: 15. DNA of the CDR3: TGTGCCAGCAGCTCCCCTCCCTCTACAGGGGTAGGTGAAAAACTGTTTTTT. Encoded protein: CASSSPPSTGVGEKLFF.

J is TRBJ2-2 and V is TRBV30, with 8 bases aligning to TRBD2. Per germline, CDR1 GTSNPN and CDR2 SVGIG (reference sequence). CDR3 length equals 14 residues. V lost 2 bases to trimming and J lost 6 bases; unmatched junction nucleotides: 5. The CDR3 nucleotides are TGTGCCTGGAGTAGCGGGGGAAAGGCCGGGGAGCTGTTTTTT. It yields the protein CAWSSGGKAGELFF.